The 27 T cell receptor beta chains below all came from one sample that was sequenced in a study of regulatory T cells in long-lasting Graves disease. CDR3-region Arm-PCR and iRepertoire HTBI primers produced the TCR beta libraries. TCRdb re-called the multiplex PCR reads with MiXCR, one entry per CDR3 protein. This table holds around 450,000 distinct CDR3 sequences, 20% to 25% found once. The time point denotes: persistent/refractory GD, antithyroid drugs over 5 years with positive TRAb. Generation of the TCR library employed RNA extracted from PBMCs. Source: peripheral blood mononuclear cells (PBMCs), taken when the disease was refractory, from a patient treated with antithyroid drugs. The receptors shown here come from a female donor with Graves disease.

The J gene is TRBJ2-5, the V gene TRBV6-5, with TRBD2 identical over 10 bases. The CDR3 totals 16 residues. The germline V gene encodes CDR1 MNHEY and CDR2 SVGAGI. The ends lost 0 bases at V and 5 bases at J; junction bases unmatched: 6. The CDR3 DNA reads as TGTGCCAGCAGTTACTCCGTGCTAGCGGGAGAGGAGACCCAGTACTTC. Amino acid sequence: CASSYSVLAGEETQYF.

The chain recombines TRBV6-1 with TRBJ1-1; TRBD1 matches 8 bases. CDR1 is MNHNS and CDR2 is SASEGT in the germline V gene. V shed 10 bases, J shed 0 bases, and the junction held 7 bases outside the gene matches. CDR3 length equals 14 residues. The CDR3 loop is CATQGAGMNTEAFF. In DNA form, the CDR3 reads TGTGCCACGCAGGGGGCTGGAATGAACACTGAAGCTTTCTTT.

V usage is TRBV7-9 and J usage is TRBJ2-2, with 8 bases that match TRBD2. This CDR3 region has 16 residues. Germline V gene lookup returns CDR1 SEHNR and CDR2 FQNEAQ (reference sequence). V was pared by 2 bases and J by 1 base, with 3 bases of the junction left unmatched. Here the CDR3 DNA reads TGTGCCAGCAGCTTAAAACTAGCGGAGAACACCGGGGAGCTGTTTTTT. It codes for CASSLKLAENTGELFF.

At least ten counts were recorded for this clonotype. The CDR3 sequence is CASSFGTYEQYF. DNA of the CDR3: TGTGCCAGCAGTTTCGGCACCTACGAGCAGTACTTC. The rearrangement uses TRBV12-3 or TRBV12-4 and TRBJ2-7; D call uncertain. Trimming removed 3 bases from V and 2 bases from J, with 5 bases in between. This CDR3 is built from 12 residues.

The sample holds a few counts of this clonotype. V usage is TRBV5-1 and J usage is TRBJ1-1, with 9 bases identical to TRBD1. CDR1 and CDR2 (germline): SGHRS, YFSETQ. The CDR3 has 16 residues. With 4 bases clipped from V and 6 bases from J, the junction kept 13 bases outside the gene matches. CDR3 residues: CASSLPGQGNGAEAFF. The CDR3 DNA follows: TGCGCCAGCAGCCTACCGGGACAGGGTAATGGGGCTGAAGCTTTCTTT.

In this sample, this clonotype turned up many times. The chain uses TRBV12-3 or TRBV12-4 and TRBJ2-6; unclear D gene. This CDR3 is built from 14 residues. Trimming left V 7 bases short and J 1 base short, with 8 bases between. The CDR3 sequence is CASTFGSGANVLTF. Written as DNA, the CDR3 is TGTGCCAGCACCTTCGGGTCTGGGGCCAACGTCCTGACTTTC.

This chain connects TRBV10-3 to TRBJ2-2; TRBD1 aligns across 9 bases. V shed 6 bases and J 2 bases; nucleotides not matched to a gene: 7. The length of the CDR3 is 16 residues. Germline V lookup: CDR1 ENHRY, CDR2 SYGVKD. DNA of the CDR3: TGTGCCATCAGCGCCGGGACAGGGAGCAACACCGGGGAGCTGTTTTTT. This translates into CAISAGTGSNTGELFF.

This clonotype has a count of ten or more. The chain carries TRBV7-6 and TRBJ2-7; tentative D call: TRBD2 (6 bases). CDR1 and CDR2 from the germline V gene are SGHVS and FNYEAQ. The CDR3 extends over 14 amino acids. V was pared by 1 base and J by 4 bases, with 11 bases between. The CDR3 is CASSLVGGEYEQYF. CDR3 coding DNA: TGTGCCAGCAGCTTAGTTGGAGGGGAGTACGAGCAGTACTTC.

The chain recombines TRBV28 with TRBJ1-5; tentatively, D is TRBD1 (6 bases). Trimming removed 5 bases from V and 4 bases from J, with 15 bases in between. The CDR3 totals 15 residues. Per germline, CDR1 MDHEN and CDR2 SYDVKM. The CDR3 reads CASSLTGIENQPQHF. In nucleotides, the CDR3 is TGTGCCAGCAGTCTGACAGGTATCGAAAATCAGCCCCAGCATTTT.

This clonotype turned up a few times. CDR3 sequence: CASSSEGTKQYF. The CDR3 bases are TGTGCCAGCAGCTCCGAGGGGACAAAACAGTACTTC. The rearrangement links TRBV7-9 to TRBJ2-7; D perhaps matches TRBD1 (6 bases). Trimming removed 4 bases from V and 10 bases from J, with 14 bases in between. Germline lookup yields CDR1 SEHNR and CDR2 FQNEAQ (reference sequence). The CDR3 loop spans 12 amino acids.

The CDR3 reads CASSPPGGSGSYEQYF. For the CDR3, the DNA is TGTGCCAGCTCACCACCGGGCGGGAGTGGCTCCTACGAGCAGTACTTC. The V call is TRBV18, the J call TRBJ2-7; TRBD2 aligns across 7 bases. The trim removed 0 bases at V and 0 bases at J, leaving 5 bases unmatched. Germline V gene data show CDR1 as KGHSH and CDR2 as LQKENI. This CDR3 has 16 amino acids.

In this sample, this clonotype turned up a few times. The chain links TRBV3-1 to TRBJ1-1; no clear D gene. The V and J ends lost 0 bases and 3 bases respectively, with 11 bases between them. CDR1 is LGHDT and CDR2 is YNNKEL in the germline V gene (reference sequence). The CDR3 is 15 amino acids. The CDR3, as DNA: TGTGCCAGCAGCCAAGAGAGGACGGTGGACACTGAAGCTTTCTTT. Its protein product is CASSQERTVDTEAFF.

This clonotype came up many times. The chain has TRBV6-5 and TRBJ1-1, with 8 bases lining up with TRBD1. Trimming at V came to 3 bases and at J to 4 bases, leaving 1 base not matched to a gene. CDR1 is MNHEY, CDR2 SVGAGI, per germline. The CDR3 is 13 residues long. CDR3 sequence: CASSYTGGTEAFF. The CDR3, as DNA: TGTGCCAGCAGTTATACAGGGGGCACTGAAGCTTTCTTT.

This clonotype was counted many times. The chain combines TRBV28 with TRBJ2-5; D is uncertain. The CDR3 runs to 17 residues. Germline values: CDR1 MDHEN, CDR2 SYDVKM. V was cut by 1 base and J by 2 bases, with 17 bases left in between. The CDR3 here is CASSLFKDGRTQETQYF. CDR3 nucleotide sequence: TGTGCCAGCAGTTTATTTAAAGATGGGCGCACGCAAGAGACCCAGTACTTC. The full variable domain, in which reference TRBV28 and TRBJ2-5 provide the parts outside the CDR3, is DVKVTQSSRYLVKRTGEKVFLECVQDMDHENMFWYRQDPGLGLRLIYFSYDVKMKEKGDIPEGYSVSREKKERFSLILESASTNQTSMYLCASSLFKDGRTQETQYFGPGTRLLVL.

This clonotype was found many times. The V call is TRBV28, the J call TRBJ2-7, with D uncertain. Germline lookup yields CDR1 MDHEN and CDR2 SYDVKM. V was pared by 3 bases and J by 6 bases, with 15 bases between. The CDR3 is made up of 14 amino acids. The CDR3 sequence: CASSFLAVRSEQYF. Written as DNA, the CDR3 is TGTGCCAGCAGTTTTCTGGCGGTTCGATCCGAGCAGTACTTC.

This clonotype showed up many times. The chain links TRBV28 to TRBJ1-6; weak D call: TRBD1 (5 bases). The germline CDR1 and CDR2 sequences are MDHEN and SYDVKM. V lost 3 bases, J lost 9 bases, and 18 bases lay in between. The CDR3 has 16 residues. CDR3 nucleotide sequence: TGTGCCAGCAGTTTGTTCGGGGGAAAGGTCGGTTCACCCCTCCACTTT. It translates to CASSLFGGKVGSPLHF. Full variable domain (missing parts from reference TRBV28 and TRBJ1-6): DVKVTQSSRYLVKRTGEKVFLECVQDMDHENMFWYRQDPGLGLRLIYFSYDVKMKEKGDIPEGYSVSREKKERFSLILESASTNQTSMYLCASSLFGGKVGSPLHFGNGTRLTVT.

This clonotype was seen repeatedly, ten times or more. A junction boundary mismatches the germline segment, possibly from a read error. This rearrangement joins TRBV5-1 to TRBJ1-1; 8 bases line up with TRBD1. The length of the CDR3 is 14 residues. In germline, CDR1 is SGHRS, CDR2 YFSETQ. The CDR3 region is CASSFNPGQERDVF. DNA of the CDR3: TGCGCCAGCAGCTTCAATCCGGGACAGGAAAGAGATGTGTTT.

At least ten counts were recorded for this clonotype. The chain joins TRBV12-3 or TRBV12-4 to TRBJ1-1, with D unresolved. The V gene lost 1 base and the J gene lost 1 base, with 7 bases spanning the gap. The CDR3 contains 14 residues. As DNA, the CDR3 is TGTGCCAGCAGTTTAGAGGTCAGGAACACTGAAGCTTTCTTT. Translated: CASSLEVRNTEAFF.

This clonotype was seen a handful of times. The rearrangement uses TRBV20-1 and TRBJ2-5, with D possibly TRBD1 on 6 matching bases. In germline, CDR1 is DFQATT, CDR2 SNEGSKA (reference sequence). Trimming removed 5 bases from V and 5 bases from J, with 15 bases in between. CDR3 size: 13 residues. This CDR3 is CSAPGAGEETQYF. In nucleotides, the CDR3 is TGCAGTGCTCCCGGGGCAGGGGAGGAGACCCAGTACTTC.

This clonotype was detected many times. The chain joins TRBV28 to TRBJ2-7, with 9 bases identical to TRBD1. The CDR3 contains 14 residues. V trimming: 6 bases; J trimming: 3 bases; junction bases outside the gene matches: 6. Per the germline V gene, CDR1 is MDHEN and CDR2 is SYDVKM. For the CDR3, the DNA is TGTGCCAGCAGGTCCGGGACAGGGTTCTACGAGCAGTACTTC. Its protein is CASRSGTGFYEQYF.

This clonotype was seen a handful of times. The J gene is TRBJ1-1, the V gene TRBV6-1; tentatively, D is TRBD1 (6 bases). CDR1 and CDR2 (germline): MNHNS, SASEGT. CDR3 size: 13 residues. V was cut by 5 bases and J by 7 bases, with 14 bases left in between. In nucleotides, the CDR3 is TGTGCCAGCAGTACGGGACATAATTATGAAGCTTTCTTT. Translation: CASSTGHNYEAFF.

This chain links TRBV19 with TRBJ1-5; D unresolved. V lost 5 bases to trimming and J lost 1 base, with 9 bases between them. In germline, CDR1 is LNHDA, CDR2 SQIVND (reference sequence). The length of the CDR3 is 14 residues. The DNA for the CDR3 is TGTGCCAGTAGTCCTACCTTGAGCAATCAGCCCCAGCATTTT. Its protein product is CASSPTLSNQPQHF.

This clonotype occurred many times. The rearrangement links TRBV24-1 to TRBJ2-2, with 8 positions matching TRBD1. Trimming removed 5 bases from V and 5 bases from J; junction bases left unmatched: 12. Looked up from germline, CDR1 is KGHDR and CDR2 is SFDVKD. The CDR3 extends over 17 amino acids. The CDR3 sequence: CATSGAAAGGWTGELFF. DNA for the CDR3: TGTGCCACCAGTGGCGCTGCGGCAGGGGGCTGGACCGGGGAGCTGTTTTTT.

The genes are TRBV12-3 or TRBV12-4 and TRBJ2-7; weak D call: TRBD1 (7 bases). V was cut by 2 bases and J by 1 base, with 18 bases left in between. CDR3 length equals 17 residues. This chain's CDR3 is CASSLIPGGRSSYEQYF. For the CDR3, the DNA is TGTGCCAGCAGTTTAATACCAGGGGGGCGATCATCCTACGAGCAGTACTTC.

This clonotype was detected many times. J is TRBJ2-5 and V is TRBV12-3 or TRBV12-4; TRBD1 matches 7 bases. CDR3 size: 14 residues. V dropped 5 bases and J dropped 2; count of bases not matched to a gene: 5. CDR3 loop: CASSIQGIQETQYF. The CDR3 nucleotides read TGTGCCAGCAGTATACAGGGGATTCAAGAGACCCAGTACTTC.

This clonotype was observed once. A far larger clone is one nucleotide away, so this likely arose from a read error. J is TRBJ2-5 and V is TRBV7-9; D is undetermined. Looked up from germline, CDR1 is SEHNR and CDR2 is FQNEAQ (reference sequence). V lost 6 bases, J lost 3 bases, and 20 bases lay in between. The CDR3 loop spans 16 amino acids. The CDR3 protein is CASSEARLTRKETQYF. The CDR3 bases are TGTGCCAGCAGTGAAGCCAGACTTACAAGGAAAGAGACCCAGTACTTC.

There are many counts of this clonotype. The chain has TRBV6-5 and TRBJ1-2; 7 bases line up with TRBD1. The CDR3 has 13 amino acids. Germline loops: CDR1 MNHEY, CDR2 SVGAGI. Trimming removed 2 bases from V and 6 bases from J; junction bases left unmatched: 3. CDR3 DNA: TGTGCCAGCAGTTACGCAGGGGGAAATGGCTACACCTTC. It specifies CASSYAGGNGYTF.